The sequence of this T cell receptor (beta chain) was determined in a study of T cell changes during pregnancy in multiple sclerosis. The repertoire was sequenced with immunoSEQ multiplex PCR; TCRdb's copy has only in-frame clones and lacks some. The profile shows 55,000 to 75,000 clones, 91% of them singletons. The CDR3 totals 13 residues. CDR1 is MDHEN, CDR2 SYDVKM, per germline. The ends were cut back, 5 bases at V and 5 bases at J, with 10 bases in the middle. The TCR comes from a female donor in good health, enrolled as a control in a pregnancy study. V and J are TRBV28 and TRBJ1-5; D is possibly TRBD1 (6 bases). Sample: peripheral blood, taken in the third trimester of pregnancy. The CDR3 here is CASSPGVDQPQHF. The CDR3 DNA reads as TGTGCCAGCAGTCCAGGGGTTGATCAGCCCCAGCATTTT.